The source of this T cell receptor (beta chain) is a study of CD8 T cells in Susac syndrome. The ends lost 3 bases at V and 2 bases at J; junction bases unmatched: 4. Germline lookup yields CDR1 KGHSH and CDR2 LQKENI. This CDR3 is 14 amino acids long. Random hexamers primed reverse transcription of about 0.5 to 1 ug RNA. TCRdb re-called the immunoSEQ multiplex PCR reads through MiXCR, storing one row per CDR3 protein. Among about 200,000 distinct CDR3 sequences listed, 90% to 95% were seen once. The source of this sequence is a human donor in good health. The sequencing sample was made of CD4+ T cells from PBMCs. This rearrangement joins TRBV18 to TRBJ2-7, with 7 positions matching TRBD1. CDR3 sequence reads: CASSPGTEAYEQYF. The CDR3 DNA sequence: TGTGCCAGCTCACCGGGGACAGAGGCCTACGAGCAGTACTTC.